This TCR beta chain is drawn from a study of shared clonotypes between healthy human individuals. Overall study findings and caveats: Relative to their counterparts shared across all four donors, non-shared clonotypes exhibited diminished generation probabilities.

Assay: immunoSEQ multiplex PCR; the TCRdb copy retains only in-frame clones and omits some. Here the sample spans roughly 550,000 clones, around 95% being singletons. Germline CDR1 reads LNHDA; CDR2 reads SQIVND (reference sequence). V lost 4 bases and J 4 bases, leaving 15 bases between the germline ends. The CDR3 spans 15 residues. The naive CD8 fraction comprised CD45RO-negative cells positively selected for CCR7 and excluded terminally differentiated effector memory CD45RA+ cells. The table lists this clone with a count of one. No antigen is known for it. The chain combines TRBV19 with TRBJ2-3, with TRBD1 as a possible D gene (6 bases). The source material was naive CD8+ T cells sorted from blood. The sequence was collected from a woman younger than 45 in good health. CDR3 DNA: TGTGCCAGTAGTACGGGACGGTACAGGGCAGATACGCAGTATTTT. It specifies CASSTGRYRADTQYF.